Below are 3 T cell receptor beta chains sequenced from a single sample in a study of CD8+ T cells in alopecia areata. The authors extracted RNA and reverse transcribed it into cDNA as the sequencing template. Produced via immunoSEQ multiplex PCR; TCRdb's table is partial and in-frame only. Among 120,000 or so clones, about 50% were seen once, and the ten largest hold about 11%. The sequenced sample was NKG2D-low CD8+ T cells sorted from blood. The receptors come from a human donor with alopecia areata.

This rearrangement joins TRBV7-9 to TRBJ2-5; D remains ambiguous. V lost 5 bases and J lost 5, with 12 bases in between. The length of the CDR3 is 13 residues. Germline CDR1 is SEHNR and CDR2 is FQNEAQ (reference sequence). The CDR3 loop reads CASSPPRLETQYF. CDR3 DNA sequence: TGTGCCAGCAGCCCCCCCCGACTGGAGACCCAGTACTTC.

The chain employs TRBV30 and TRBJ2-3; 13 positions agree with TRBD2. This CDR3 has 14 amino acids. J gave up 2 bases and V 8 bases, and 4 bases lay outside the gene matches. Per germline, CDR1 GTSNPN and CDR2 SVGIG (reference sequence). Written as DNA, the CDR3 is TGTGCCGCGGGACTAGCGGGACTCACAGATACGCAGTATTTT. Protein sequence: CAAGLAGLTDTQYF.

Only a few counts were recorded for this clone. The V call is TRBV7-9, the J call TRBJ2-7; 10 nucleotides match TRBD2. V shed 5 bases and J 4 bases; nucleotides not matched to a gene: 11. The CDR3 is 16 residues long. CDR1 is SEHNR, CDR2 FQNEAQ, per germline (reference sequence). This chain's CDR3 is CASSATASGRFYEQYF. The CDR3 nucleotides are TGTGCCAGCAGCGCAACCGCTAGCGGGAGATTTTACGAGCAGTACTTC.